A selection of T cell receptor beta chains follows, all from one sample in a study of T cell responses to AZD1222 COVID-19 vaccine. Assay used: immunoSEQ multiplex PCR; TCRdb lists only in-frame clones, some missing. The repertoire holds about 84,000 clones, 80% to 90% seen once, with less than 11% in the top ten. The sequencing here drew on peripheral blood, taken 28 days after the second AZD1222 dose. The receptors stem from an adult who received the AZD1222 COVID-19 vaccine. The CDR3 runs from the conserved cysteine through the conserved F or W. D genes are given only for firm matches. Clone size, where shown, is once, few, many, or a class for clones that have expanded.

clone_size,v_call,d_call,j_call,cdr3_aa,cdr3_nt
many,TRBV28,TRBD1,TRBJ1-2,CASREAGTGGDYGYTF,TGTGCCAGCAGGGAAGCCGGGACAGGGGGCGACTATGGCTACACCTTC
NA,TRBV25-1,NA,TRBJ1-5,CASAVGNQPQHF,TGTGCCAGCGCAGTGGGCAATCAGCCCCAGCATTTT
NA,TRBV7-3,NA,TRBJ1-6,CASSLLRDSPLHF,TGTGCCAGCAGCTTACTTAGGGATTCACCCCTCCACTTT
NA,TRBV10-2,TRBD2,TRBJ2-2,CASSDGGGLNTGELFF,TGCGCCAGCAGTGATGGCGGGGGGCTAAACACCGGGGAGCTGTTTTTT
NA,TRBV19,NA,TRBJ1-2,CASSIDRYYGYTF,TGTGCCAGTAGTATAGACAGATACTATGGCTACACCTTC
NA,TRBV7-2,TRBD2,TRBJ2-1,CASRTTSGGEYNEQFF,TGTGCCAGCAGAACTACTAGCGGGGGGGAGTACAATGAGCAGTTCTTC
NA,TRBV5-1,NA,TRBJ2-3,CASSFFAGSTDTQYF,TGCGCCAGCAGCTTCTTCGCAGGGAGCACAGATACGCAGTATTTT
NA,TRBV5-1,TRBD2,TRBJ2-1,CASRNGLARGGNEQFF,TGCGCCAGCAGAAACGGACTTGCGCGGGGGGGCAATGAGCAGTTCTTC
NA,TRBV19,NA,TRBJ1-5,CASTSVYSNQPQHF,TGTGCCAGTACTTCAGTTTATAGCAATCAGCCCCAGCATTTT
NA,TRBV5-4,NA,TRBJ2-7,CASSSPTSTLNEQYF,TGTGCCAGCAGTTCACCAACTAGTACCCTAAACGAGCAGTACTTC